Here is one T cell receptor (beta chain) with its context. The healthy adult donors were HIV-negative and reported no recent acute infections or vaccinations. This sample is drawn from a study of shared clonotypes between healthy human individuals. TCRdb's table, derived via immunoSEQ multiplex PCR, lists solely in-frame clones and lacks some. The sample lists around 370,000 clones, about 96% occurring once. This CDR3 has 16 residues. Germline trimming cut 1 base from V and 1 base from J; bases unmatched to any gene: 5. The germline gives CDR1 MGHDK, CDR2 SYGVNS. Sequencing used memory CD8+ T cells sorted from blood. Subset denoted: CD45RO+ cells pooled with CCR7-negative TemRA cells. The chain couples TRBV25-1 to TRBJ2-7, with TRBD2 matching over 9 bases. This receptor was obtained from a man aged 25-45 years in good health. The CDR3 is CASSELSGLASYEQYF. The DNA of the CDR3 is TGTGCCAGCAGTGAATTATCGGGACTAGCTTCCTACGAGCAGTACTTC.